These 5 T cell receptor beta chains were sequenced from one sample in a study of T-cell reconstitution after alpha-beta-depleted transplantation in children listed by TCRdb under 2016. Library generation was performed with PCR. The run used an Illumina HiSeq 2500. TCR libraries were prepared with molecular barcoding, using unique molecular identifiers to normalize TCRbeta repertoire quantification. TCRdb's own reprocessing of the public reads used fastp at Q25 and MiXCR and kept productive beta chains. Each CDR3 protein appears once, grouped with its most common genes and DNA. The sample table contains about 980,000 distinct CDR3 sequences; only one count was recorded for under 30% of them. The top ten clonotypes cover about 28% of the sample. Reading the label with the study, this specimen's treatment or condition is: allogeneic hematopoietic cell transplantation with graft depleted of TCRalphabeta T cells and CD19 B cells.

Specimen: PBMCs, mostly from graft donor cells, collected 360 days after TCRalphabeta/CD19-depleted stem cell transplant. These receptors all stem from a boy in the first two years of life who had a stem cell transplant for SCID, so the T cells may come from the graft donor.

The sample holds many counts of this clonotype. A read error may account for a junction end that differs from germline. The CDR3 spells CASSEMNTEAFF. Here the CDR3 DNA reads TGCGCCAGCAGCGAGATGAACACTGAAGCTTTCTTT. This sequence joins TRBV2 and TRBJ1-1, with D unclear. The CDR3 length is 12 residues. Germline CDR1 SNHLY, CDR2 FYNNEI.

CDR3 DNA sequence: TGTGCCAGCAGTCCAGGGGGCGAAGACAATGAGCAGTTCTTC. It codes for CASSPGGEDNEQFF. The chain joins TRBV27 to TRBJ2-1; 8 bases match TRBD1. From germline, CDR1 is MNHEY and CDR2 SMNVEV (reference sequence). Germline trimming cut 5 bases from V and 5 bases from J; bases unmatched to any gene: 5. The CDR3 is 14 residues long.

In its sample, this clonotype was seen a few times. V gene TRBV5-6 combines with J gene TRBJ1-2, with D possibly being TRBD1 (5 bases). CDR1 SGHDT and CDR2 YYEEEE come from the germline V gene. V lost 1 base and J lost 1, with 14 bases in between. This CDR3 has 16 residues. CDR3: CASSLRITGLNYGYTF. CDR3 sequence (DNA): TGTGCCAGCAGCTTGAGGATTACGGGGCTTAACTATGGCTACACCTTC.

This clonotype appeared a few times. The chain couples TRBV10-3 to TRBJ2-3; 12 nucleotides match TRBD1. Losses at the gene ends were 8 bases for V and 3 bases for J; bases not matched to a gene: 6. In germline, CDR1 is ENHRY, CDR2 SYGVKD. The CDR3 is 15 amino acids. The CDR3 loop is CAIGGQGAATDTQYF. Here the CDR3 DNA reads TGTGCCATCGGGGGACAGGGGGCTGCGACAGATACGCAGTATTTT.

This clonotype was detected many times. The chain is built from TRBV15 and TRBJ1-1; D not resolved. The V gene's germline CDR1 is LNHNV and CDR2 YYDKDF (reference sequence). V lost 0 bases, J lost 6 bases, and 8 bases lay in between. The CDR3 runs to 13 residues. As DNA, the CDR3 is TGTGCCACCAGCAGAGATTATATCTCTGAAGCTTTCTTT. It translates to CATSRDYISEAFF.